These 25 T cell receptor beta chains originate from one sample sequenced in a study of cytomegalovirus exposure and HLA in healthy donors. Primers: 60 Vbeta forward and 13 Jbeta reverse. Sequencing was performed with immunoSEQ multiplex PCR; in TCRdb, only in-frame clones are kept and a portion is missing. The sample holds about 140,000 clones; over 70% are singletons and the top ten take 13% to 15%. The sequencing input was PBMCs. The receptors come from a woman aged 40 to 50 in good health and CMV-seronegative.

The rearrangement uses TRBV27 and TRBJ2-7; TRBD1 is a possible D gene (5 bases). V dropped 6 bases and J dropped 4 bases, with 13 bases sitting between them. This CDR3 is built from 13 residues. Germline CDR1 and CDR2: MNHEY and SMNVEV (reference sequence). The CDR3: CASSHARGYEQYF. The CDR3 nucleotides are TGTGCCAGCAGCCACGCAAGGGGTTACGAGCAGTACTTC.

This chain links TRBV19 with TRBJ2-1; no definite D call. Trimming shortened V by 3 bases and J by 1 base, and 7 bases separated the two germline ends. The germline gives CDR1 LNHDA, CDR2 SQIVND (reference sequence). The CDR3 runs to 14 residues. The DNA for the CDR3 is TGTGCCAGTAGTATCGAGAGATCCTACAATGAGCAGTTCTTC. Translation gives CASSIERSYNEQFF. The full variable domain, its missing parts supplied by reference TRBV19 and TRBJ2-1, is DGGITQSPKYLFRKEGQNVTLSCEQNLNHDAMYWYRQDPGQGLRLIYYSQIVNDFQKGDIAEGYSVSREKKESFPLTVTSAQKNPTAFYLCASSIERSYNEQFFGPGTRLTVL.

Only a few counts were recorded for this clone. V gene TRBV11-3 combines with J gene TRBJ1-1; weak D call: TRBD1 (5 bases). The CDR3 spans 14 residues. V gave up 3 bases and J gave up 5 bases, with 13 bases separating them. The germline CDR1 and CDR2 sequences are SGHNT and YENEEA. The CDR3 sequence is CASSFPGQGTEAFF. CDR3 coding DNA: TGTGCCAGCAGCTTTCCCGGTCAGGGAACTGAAGCTTTCTTT.

J is TRBJ2-1 and V is TRBV4-2, with 14 bases that match TRBD2. This CDR3 spans 17 amino acids. V was clipped by 0 bases and J by 5 bases; unmatched bases: 3. Germline lookup yields CDR1 LGHNA and CDR2 YNFKEQ. This CDR3 reads CASSQEVTSGRDNEQFF. The CDR3, as DNA: TGTGCCAGCAGCCAAGAAGTGACTAGCGGGAGGGACAATGAGCAGTTCTTC.

Only a few counts were recorded for this clone. The CDR3 protein is CASSLRFRTRQETQYF. Here the CDR3 DNA reads TGTGCCAGCAGCTTAAGATTCAGGACACGACAAGAGACCCAGTACTTC. V and J are TRBV7-8 and TRBJ2-5; possibly TRBD1 for D (5 bases). Germline V gene data show CDR1 as SGHVS and CDR2 as FQNEAQ. The germline V and J ends were trimmed by 2 bases and 2 bases, with 15 bases remaining between them. This CDR3 is 16 amino acids long.

This chain joins TRBV25-1 and TRBJ1-2, with D possibly matching TRBD1 (5 bases). CDR3 size: 13 residues. Trimming stripped 2 bases from V and 4 bases from J, with 8 bases between. In germline, CDR1 is MGHDK, CDR2 SYGVNS. CDR3 DNA: TGTGCCAGCAGTGAAGGGGCTGGCTATGGCTACACCTTC. Translating it yields CASSEGAGYGYTF.

The chain couples TRBV27 to TRBJ2-1; 9 nucleotides line up with TRBD1. Unmatched junction bases numbered 9, after V lost 3 bases and J lost 9 bases. CDR1 MNHEY and CDR2 SMNVEV come from the germline V gene (reference sequence). CDR3 size: 15 residues. The CDR3 here is CASSFGRTGVIEQFF. CDR3 coding DNA: TGTGCCAGCAGTTTTGGCCGGACAGGGGTAATTGAGCAGTTCTTC.

The CDR3 loop reads CASSFPATGYNSPLHF. CDR3 DNA: TGTGCCAGCAGTTTTCCAGCGACAGGGTATAATTCACCCCTCCACTTT. The chain couples TRBV28 to TRBJ1-6; 7 nucleotides line up with TRBD1. With 3 bases clipped from V and 4 bases from J, the junction kept 6 bases outside the gene matches. Germline CDR1 reads MDHEN; CDR2 reads SYDVKM. The CDR3 extends over 16 amino acids.

The chain has TRBV7-9 and TRBJ1-4; TRBD1 aligns across 9 bases. CDR1 is SEHNR and CDR2 is FQNEAQ in the germline V gene (reference sequence). J gave up 5 bases and V 2 bases, and 3 bases lay outside the gene matches. This CDR3 has 15 amino acids. Here the CDR3 DNA reads TGTGCCAGCAGCTTATTTGGGACAGGGAATGAAAAACTGTTTTTT. Translating it yields CASSLFGTGNEKLFF.

The rearrangement links TRBV7-9 to TRBJ2-1; 8 positions match TRBD2. The junction had 13 bases not matched to a gene; V was cut back by 8 bases and J by 4 bases. CDR1 is SEHNR, CDR2 FQNEAQ, per germline (reference sequence). The CDR3 consists of 16 residues. The CDR3 DNA follows: TGTGCCAGCGGCGTCAGCGGGAGAGTCCGGTACAATGAGCAGTTCTTC. Protein product: CASGVSGRVRYNEQFF.

The CDR3 is CASRPGQGLGDTQYF. CDR3 in DNA: TGTGCCAGCAGACCGGGACAGGGGCTTGGAGATACGCAGTATTTT. The chain has TRBV2 and TRBJ2-3; 10 nucleotides match TRBD1. The CDR3 loop spans 15 amino acids. V lost 6 bases to trimming and J lost 5 bases; unmatched junction nucleotides: 8. Germline loops: CDR1 SNHLY, CDR2 FYNNEI.

This chain joins TRBV9 and TRBJ2-7; 9 nucleotides agree with TRBD1. Germline CDR1 is SGDLS and CDR2 is YYNGEE. With 0 bases clipped from V and 5 bases from J, the junction kept 21 bases outside the gene matches. The CDR3 totals 20 residues. The CDR3 nucleotides read TGTGCCAGCAGCGTAGAGTCCCGGACAGGGGTTGGAGTGGTTAGCCACGAGCAGTACTTC. Residues: CASSVESRTGVGVVSHEQYF.

The J gene is TRBJ2-3, the V gene TRBV5-1, with a weak D call TRBD1 (5 bases). This CDR3 contains 16 residues. Trimming pared 4 bases from V and 0 bases from J, leaving 15 bases between. Germline values: CDR1 SGHRS, CDR2 YFSETQ. The CDR3 sequence: CASSPQALTSTDTQYF. In DNA form, the CDR3 reads TGCGCCAGCAGCCCACAGGCACTAACTAGCACAGATACGCAGTATTTT.

The rearrangement uses TRBV7-2 and TRBJ2-3; TRBD1 aligns across 7 bases. This CDR3 spans 15 amino acids. V lost 1 base and J lost 4; bases outside the gene matches: 5. Germline CDR1 reads SGHTA; CDR2 reads FQGNSA. The CDR3: CASSLDRGGADTQYF. CDR3 nucleotides: TGTGCCAGCAGCTTAGACAGAGGGGGCGCAGATACGCAGTATTTT.

The gene calls are TRBV4-2 and TRBJ2-5; D perhaps matches TRBD2 (6 bases). Gene TRBJ2-7 matches the end of the DNA better, so the J call may be wrong. The CDR3 has 16 amino acids. CDR1 is LGHNA and CDR2 is YNFKEQ in the germline V gene. CDR3 region: CASSQEGGDSTYEQYF. CDR3 coding DNA: TGTGCCAGCAGCCAAGAAGGAGGGGACTCTACCTACGAGCAGTACTTC.

This clone has only one observation. The DNA for the CDR3 is TGTGCCAGCAGCCCATCATGGGGGCTGGGTCAAGAGACCCAGTACTTC. It translates to CASSPSWGLGQETQYF. The V call is TRBV7-6, the J call TRBJ2-5; possibly TRBD1 for D (6 bases). The ends were cut back, 5 bases at V and 2 bases at J, with 18 bases in the middle. CDR1 is SGHVS, CDR2 FNYEAQ, per germline. This CDR3 is 16 amino acids long.

The chain has TRBV5-6 and TRBJ2-5; no firm D call. This CDR3 has 16 amino acids. V lost 1 base and J lost 1, with 14 bases in between. Germline CDR1 and CDR2: SGHDT and YYEEEE. CDR3 in DNA: TGTGCCAGCAGCTTGTACTACCAGAGTAGCCAAGAGACCCAGTACTTC. Its translation: CASSLYYQSSQETQYF.

This chain connects TRBV6-4 to TRBJ2-3, with 12 bases aligning to TRBD2. CDR1 and CDR2 from the germline V gene are MRHNA and SNTAGT. V dropped 8 bases and J dropped 4; count of bases not matched to a gene: 7. This CDR3 is built from 15 residues. The CDR3 loop reads CASSPTSGSSDTQYF. The CDR3 region has the DNA TGTGCCAGCTCCCCGACTAGCGGGAGCTCAGATACGCAGTATTTT.

The V and J genes are TRBV28 and TRBJ2-3, with 10 bases aligning to TRBD1. V shed 2 bases, J shed 1 base, and the junction held 9 bases outside the gene matches. CDR1 and CDR2 from the germline V gene are MDHEN and SYDVKM. The CDR3 has 18 amino acids. CDR3 DNA sequence: TGTGCCAGCAGTTTAGTGGTCGGGACAGGGGAGGGCACAGATACGCAGTATTTT. Residues: CASSLVVGTGEGTDTQYF.

The gene calls are TRBV28 and TRBJ2-7; the match to TRBD1 covers 9 bases. Germline CDR1 reads MDHEN; CDR2 reads SYDVKM. V shed 6 bases and J 6 bases; nucleotides not matched to a gene: 12. This CDR3 is built from 15 residues. The CDR3 is CASREPGTGFTEQYF. The CDR3 DNA sequence: TGTGCCAGCAGAGAACCCGGGACAGGGTTTACCGAGCAGTACTTC.

This clone was recorded only once. This sequence joins TRBV20-1 and TRBJ1-2, with TRBD1 matching 9 bases. CDR3 size: 11 residues. Germline values: CDR1 DFQATT, CDR2 SNEGSKA (reference sequence). V gave up 6 bases and J gave up 8 bases; unmatched junction bases: 4. The CDR3 DNA follows: TGCAGTGCGGGGACAGGGTACGGCTACACCTTC. As protein: CSAGTGYGYTF.

The V call is TRBV5-1, the J call TRBJ2-2; 9 positions agree with TRBD2. Germline CDR1 is SGHRS and CDR2 is YFSETQ. The V gene end was trimmed by 0 bases and the J gene end by 4 bases; junction bases not matched to a gene: 4. The CDR3 spans 16 residues. This chain's CDR3 is CASSLELAGSTGELFF. The CDR3 region has the DNA TGCGCCAGCAGCTTGGAACTAGCGGGCTCCACCGGGGAGCTGTTTTTT.

This clone was counted between two and nine times. The chain joins TRBV28 to TRBJ1-3; TRBD1 matches at 9 bases. V lost 1 base and J lost 3; bases outside the gene matches: 4. The length of the CDR3 is 16 residues. Per germline, CDR1 MDHEN and CDR2 SYDVKM. CDR3 protein: CASSLLDRGGGNTIYF. In DNA form, the CDR3 reads TGTGCCAGCAGTTTATTAGACAGGGGGGGTGGAAACACCATATATTTT. Drawing the rest from reference TRBV28 and TRBJ1-3, the complete variable domain is DVKVTQSSRYLVKRTGEKVFLECVQDMDHENMFWYRQDPGLGLRLIYFSYDVKMKEKGDIPEGYSVSREKKERFSLILESASTNQTSMYLCASSLLDRGGGNTIYFGEGSWLTVV.

The chain employs TRBV18 and TRBJ2-5; 7 bases fit TRBD1. This CDR3 has 14 amino acids. With V trimmed by 5 bases and J by 5 bases, 8 bases remained unmatched. Germline V gene lookup returns CDR1 KGHSH and CDR2 LQKENI. The CDR3 sequence is CASSTGTVGETQYF. The CDR3, as DNA: TGTGCCAGCTCAACAGGGACAGTAGGGGAGACCCAGTACTTC.

The rearrangement links TRBV19 to TRBJ1-1, with unresolved D. Deletions cut 8 bases from V and 10 bases from J, with 20 bases between. Looked up from germline, CDR1 is LNHDA and CDR2 is SQIVND (reference sequence). The CDR3 extends over 13 amino acids. The CDR3 sequence is CASELAGNSGAFF. CDR3 coding DNA: TGTGCCAGTGAATTGGCGGGGAACTCGGGAGCTTTCTTT.